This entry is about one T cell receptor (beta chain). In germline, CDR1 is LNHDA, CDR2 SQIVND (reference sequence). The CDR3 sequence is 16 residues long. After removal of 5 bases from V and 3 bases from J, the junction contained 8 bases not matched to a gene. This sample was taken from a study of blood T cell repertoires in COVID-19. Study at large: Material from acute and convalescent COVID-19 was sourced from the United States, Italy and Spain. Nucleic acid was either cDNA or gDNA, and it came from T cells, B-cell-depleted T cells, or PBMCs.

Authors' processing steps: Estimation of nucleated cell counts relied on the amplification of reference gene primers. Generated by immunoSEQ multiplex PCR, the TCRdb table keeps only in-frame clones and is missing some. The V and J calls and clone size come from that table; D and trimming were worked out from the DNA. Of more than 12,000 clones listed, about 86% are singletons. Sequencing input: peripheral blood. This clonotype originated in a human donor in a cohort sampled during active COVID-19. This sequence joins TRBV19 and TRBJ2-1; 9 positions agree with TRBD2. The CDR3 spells CASSLGGGGSYNEQFF. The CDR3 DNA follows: TGTGCCAGTAGTCTTGGCGGGGGGGGAAGCTACAATGAGCAGTTCTTC. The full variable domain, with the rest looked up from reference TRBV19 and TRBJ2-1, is DGGITQSPKYLFRKEGQNVTLSCEQNLNHDAMYWYRQDPGQGLRLIYYSQIVNDFQKGDIAEGYSVSREKKESFPLTVTSAQKNPTAFYLCASSLGGGGSYNEQFFGPGTRLTVL.